A selection of T cell receptor beta chains follows, all from one sample in a study of human T cells and chemical hapten exposure. A single record per CDR3 protein comes from TCRdb applying MiXCR to the RACE reads. The profile shows around 70,000 distinct CDR3 sequences, around 10% of them singletons. The specimen comprised whole blood, sampled in connection with sensitization to the hapten diphenylcyclopropenone (DPC). The receptors were sampled from a woman in her forties or fifties with alopecia areata. Some clones in this sample may be carry-over from other donors' samples. Each CDR3 is given with its conserved first and last residue. A D gene is named only where the DNA matches it firmly. The size of a clone is reported for some rows only, either as once, few or many, or as a class for expanded clones.

size,D,J,length,V,CDR3,DNA
many,TRBD1,TRBJ1-1,15,TRBV7-2,CASSFGRGLRTEAFF,TGTGCCAGCAGCTTTGGCAGGGGGCTGCGCACTGAAGCTTTCTTT
many,NA,TRBJ1-3,13,TRBV18,CASSTEAGNTIYF,TGTGCCAGTTCCACAGAAGCGGGAAACACCATATATTTT
few,NA,TRBJ2-2,14,TRBV18,CASSPSRETGELFF,TGTGCCAGCTCACCTTCGAGGGAAACCGGGGAGCTGTTTTTT
few,NA,TRBJ2-3,14,TRBV11-2,CASSSGLRVDTQYF,TGTGCCAGCAGCTCGGGACTGCGGGTAGATACGCAGTATTTT
many,NA,TRBJ1-1,15,TRBV10-2,CASGTFEGLNTEAFF,TGCGCCAGCGGGACTTTTGAGGGGCTGAACACTGAAGCTTTCTTT
many,NA,TRBJ1-4,14,TRBV6-5,CASRRGATNEKLFF,TGTGCCAGCCGGCGCGGGGCAACTAATGAAAAACTGTTTTTT
few,NA,TRBJ1-1,11,TRBV4-1,CASSQEGQAFF,TGCGCCAGCAGCCAAGAGGGCCAAGCTTTCTTT
many,TRBD1,TRBJ2-2,14,TRBV11-2,CASGLQGAAGELFF,TGTGCCAGCGGATTACAGGGGGCCGCCGGGGAGCTGTTTTTT
many,NA,TRBJ1-1,13,TRBV12-3/TRBV12-4,CASRSQGNTEAFF,TGTGCCAGCAGGTCTCAGGGAAACACTGAAGCTTTCTTT
NA,TRBD1,TRBJ1-1,13,TRBV7-9,CASSILQGTEAFF,TGTGCCAGCAGCATACTACAGGGGACTGAAGCTTTCTTT
many,NA,TRBJ2-3,16,TRBV7-2,CASSFSSRGRSDTQYF,TGTGCCAGCAGCTTTTCGTCCAGGGGAAGATCAGATACGCAGTATTTT
many,NA,TRBJ1-1,15,TRBV12-3/TRBV12-4,CASSLTGHRNTEAFF,TGTGCCAGCAGTTTAACGGGACACCGGAACACTGAAGCTTTCTTT
NA,NA,TRBJ1-5,10,TRBV6-4,CARANQPQHF,TGTGCCAGAGCCAATCAGCCCCAGCATTTT
few,TRBD2,TRBJ2-7,15,TRBV7-2,CASSLGSGSPYEQYF,TGTGCCAGCAGCTTAGGTAGCGGGAGCCCTTACGAGCAGTACTTC
many,NA,TRBJ1-4,13,TRBV2,CASSVLGKEKLFF,TGTGCCAGCAGTGTCCTGGGGAAGGAAAAACTGTTTTTT
NA,TRBD1,TRBJ2-2,17,TRBV20-1,CSARTLQGAPGTGELFF,TGCAGTGCTAGAACCCTACAGGGGGCCCCGGGCACCGGGGAGCTGTTTTTT
many,NA,TRBJ1-2,13,TRBV6-6,CASSQGYDYGYTF,TGTGCCAGCAGTCAGGGGTACGACTATGGCTACACCTTC
NA,NA,TRBJ2-7,14,TRBV7-8,CASSSSRVPGEQYF,TGTGCCAGCAGCTCCAGCAGGGTGCCGGGAGAGCAGTACTTC
few,NA,TRBJ2-7,12,TRBV23-1,CASAMVSYEQYF,TGCGCCAGCGCTATGGTCTCCTACGAGCAGTACTTC
NA,TRBD2,TRBJ2-3,16,TRBV12-3/TRBV12-4,CASSFFGGGTPDTQYF,TGTGCCAGCAGTTTCTTTGGCGGGGGGACTCCAGATACGCAGTATTTT
many,TRBD1,TRBJ2-7,15,TRBV4-1,CASSQALDRAYEQYF,TGCGCCAGCAGCCAAGCCCTGGACAGGGCCTACGAGCAGTACTTC
few,NA,TRBJ2-3,16,TRBV7-2,CASSLGGGGITDTQYF,TGTGCCAGCAGCTTAGGCGGAGGTGGGATCACAGATACGCAGTATTTT
few,TRBD1,TRBJ1-1,10,TRBV29-1,CSVGGDRAFF,TGCAGCGTGGGAGGGGACAGGGCTTTCTTT
NA,TRBD1,TRBJ2-3,13,TRBV28,CASSRDRGDTQYF,TGTGCCAGCAGCCGTGACAGGGGAGATACGCAGTATTTT
few,TRBD1,TRBJ2-6,20,TRBV28,CASSYGAPGQFSTGANVLTF,TGTGCCAGCAGTTATGGGGCGCCGGGACAGTTCTCGACTGGGGCCAACGTCCTGACTTTC
NA,NA,TRBJ2-3,12,TRBV6-2/TRBV6-3,CASYLVGERQYF,TGTGCCAGCTATTTAGTCGGGGAGCGGCAGTATTTT
medium-sized,NA,TRBJ1-1,12,TRBV29-1,CSARRLNTEAFF,TGCAGCGCCCGACGGTTGAACACTGAAGCTTTCTTT
many,NA,TRBJ1-1,12,TRBV11-2,CASSFWGTEAFF,TGTGCCAGCAGCTTTTGGGGGACTGAAGCTTTCTTT
NA,NA,TRBJ2-7,11,TRBV29-1,CSVLRDYEQYF,TGCAGCGTTCTCAGGGACTACGAGCAGTACTTC
many,NA,TRBJ2-1,11,TRBV6-2/TRBV6-3,CASRLYNEQFF,TGTGCCAGCAGGTTATACAATGAGCAGTTCTTC
NA,TRBD1,TRBJ1-1,11,TRBV29-1,CSTGVNTEAFF,TGCAGCACAGGGGTGAACACTGAAGCTTTCTTT
many,NA,TRBJ1-6,13,TRBV14,CASSPRTDSPLHF,TGTGCCAGCAGCCCCAGGACAGATTCACCCCTCCACTTT
many,NA,TRBJ1-4,14,TRBV7-2,CASSLTRGREKLFF,TGTGCCAGCAGCTTAACTAGGGGAAGGGAAAAACTGTTTTTT
many,TRBD2,TRBJ2-3,16,TRBV18,CASSPQTSGRTDTQYF,TGTGCCAGCTCACCCCAGACTAGCGGGCGCACAGATACGCAGTATTTT
few,TRBD1,TRBJ1-6,15,TRBV15,CATSRGTGASSPLHF,TGTGCCACCAGCAGAGGGACAGGGGCGAGTTCACCCCTCCACTTT
many,TRBD1,TRBJ2-1,16,TRBV2,CASSPSRGGAWNEQFF,TGTGCCAGCAGTCCCTCTAGAGGGGGCGCTTGGAATGAGCAGTTCTTC
NA,NA,TRBJ1-2,18,TRBV5-4,CASSFYLLGGSRNYGYTF,TGTGCCAGCAGCTTCTATTTGTTGGGGGGAAGTCGGAACTATGGCTACACCTTC
many,NA,TRBJ1-5,15,TRBV3-1,CASSQSSGQGQPQHF,TGTGCCAGCAGCCAGTCTTCTGGGCAGGGTCAGCCCCAGCATTTT
few,NA,TRBJ2-1,13,TRBV12-3/TRBV12-4,CASGQISYNEQFF,TGTGCCAGCGGACAGATCTCCTACAATGAGCAGTTCTTC
many,NA,TRBJ1-3,12,TRBV28,CASSLMGRTIYF,TGTGCCAGCAGTTTAATGGGTCGAACCATATATTTT
medium-sized,TRBD1,TRBJ2-7,13,TRBV6-6,CASRPGQGYEQYF,TGTGCCAGCAGGCCCGGACAGGGATACGAGCAGTACTTC
NA,NA,TRBJ2-1,13,TRBV24-1,CATKASVMDEQFF,TGTGCCACCAAGGCTAGCGTCATGGATGAGCAGTTCTTC